These 16 T cell receptor beta chains were all obtained from the same sample, sequenced in a study of T cells in localized non-small cell lung cancer. The data were produced by immunoSEQ multiplex PCR, yet TCRdb's version contains in-frame clones alone and is incomplete. Found here are around 19,000 clones, about 90% of them singletons; the top ten hold around 2.9%. The sample consisted of peripheral blood, taken before any cancer treatment. The receptors were sampled from a woman aged 35 to 70 with stage I lung adenocarcinoma.

The genes are TRBV27 and TRBJ1-4, with D possibly TRBD1 on 5 matching bases. Trimming left V 8 bases short and J 8 bases short, with 18 bases between. Germline lookup yields CDR1 MNHEY and CDR2 SMNVEV (reference sequence). The CDR3 contains 14 residues. CDR3 sequence: CASGSGTFEEKLFF. CDR3 coding DNA: TGTGCCAGCGGTTCCGGGACCTTTGAGGAAAAACTGTTTTTT. Together with reference TRBV27 and TRBJ1-4, the CDR3 gives the full variable domain: EAQVTQNPRYLITVTGKKLTVTCSQNMNHEYMSWYRQDPGLGLRQIYYSMNVEVTDKGDVPEGYKVSRKEKRNFPLILESPSPNQTSLYFCASGSGTFEEKLFFGSGTQLSVL.

A single count supports this clone. The V gene is TRBV30, the J gene TRBJ2-5; 8 bases match TRBD1. The germline V gene encodes CDR1 GTSNPN and CDR2 SVGIG (reference sequence). After removal of 1 base from V and 5 bases from J, the junction contained 6 bases not matched to a gene. There are 14 residues in the CDR3. The chain's CDR3 is CAWSATDRVETQYF. The CDR3 DNA reads TGTGCCTGGAGTGCCACGGACAGGGTGGAGACCCAGTACTTC.

The chain is built from TRBV27 and TRBJ1-5; D is unclear. The CDR3 runs to 13 residues. The V and J ends lost 3 bases and 7 bases respectively, with 10 bases between them. Germline-derived CDR1 and CDR2 are MNHEY and SMNVEV (reference sequence). This chain's CDR3 is CASSFESGQPQHF. The CDR3 DNA is TGTGCCAGCAGTTTTGAGAGTGGGCAGCCCCAGCATTTT.

This chain links TRBV30 with TRBJ1-1, with D unclear. CDR1 is GTSNPN, CDR2 SVGIG, per germline (reference sequence). The germline V and J ends were trimmed by 2 bases and 1 base, with 8 bases remaining between them. The CDR3 is 13 amino acids. The DNA for the CDR3 is TGTGCCTGGAGTCTCCTGGAGAACACTGAAGCTTTCTTT. It translates to CAWSLLENTEAFF.

The chain is built from TRBV15 and TRBJ2-1; TRBD2 aligns across 9 bases. In germline, CDR1 is LNHNV, CDR2 YYDKDF (reference sequence). J lost 0 bases, V lost 0 bases, and 12 bases had no gene match. This CDR3 comprises 20 residues. The CDR3 spells CATSRDRLAGTESSYNEQFF. The CDR3 DNA reads as TGTGCCACCAGCAGAGATCGGCTAGCGGGAACCGAAAGCTCCTACAATGAGCAGTTCTTC.

The V and J genes are TRBV6-5 and TRBJ1-1, with no clear D. This CDR3 has 14 residues. Germline V lookup: CDR1 MNHEY, CDR2 SVGAGI. V lost 6 bases and J lost 0, with 11 bases in between. This CDR3 is CASRAGDMNTEAFF. CDR3 bases: TGTGCCAGCAGGGCAGGTGATATGAACACTGAAGCTTTCTTT.

This sequence joins TRBV6-1 and TRBJ1-2; 8 positions match TRBD1. Germline CDR1 reads MNHNS; CDR2 reads SASEGT. The CDR3 totals 15 residues. J was trimmed by 4 bases and V by 4 bases; bases with no gene match: 8. CDR3 DNA: TGTGCCAGCAGTGCCGCGGGACAGGATGTCTATGGCTACACCTTC. Its translation is CASSAAGQDVYGYTF.

The V call is TRBV10-3, the J call TRBJ2-7, with 15 bases matching TRBD2. The germline gives CDR1 ENHRY, CDR2 SYGVKD. The ends lost 2 bases at V and 4 bases at J; junction bases unmatched: 6. This CDR3 contains 17 residues. CDR3 loop: CAISEGTSGGTGYEQYF. The CDR3 coding sequence is TGTGCCATCAGTGAGGGGACTAGCGGGGGGACGGGATACGAGCAGTACTTC.

The rearrangement uses TRBV10-2 and TRBJ1-3; 7 nucleotides agree with TRBD1. Germline CDR1 is WSHSY and CDR2 is SAAADI. The V and J ends lost 6 bases and 7 bases, in that order; junction bases with no gene match: 9. This CDR3 is built from 14 residues. The CDR3 here is CASRDGQAPNTIYF. As DNA, the CDR3 is TGCGCCAGCAGGGACGGACAGGCCCCCAACACCATATATTTT.

The V call is TRBV6-6, the J call TRBJ1-3; D gene unclear. This CDR3 is built from 12 residues. Germline values: CDR1 MNHNY, CDR2 SVGAGI (reference sequence). Trimming removed 5 bases from V and 4 bases from J, with 6 bases in between. The chain's CDR3 is CASSTVGNTIYF. CDR3 nucleotides: TGTGCCAGCAGTACCGTCGGAAACACCATATATTTT.

This CDR3 is CASSSPDRGLGGYTF. The CDR3 DNA reads as TGTGCCAGCAGCTCCCCGGACAGGGGGCTAGGAGGCTACACCTTC. The chain recombines TRBV11-2 with TRBJ1-2; 11 nucleotides align to TRBD1. The germline V gene encodes CDR1 SGHAT and CDR2 FQNNGV. V was clipped by 4 bases and J by 8 bases; unmatched bases: 9. The length of the CDR3 is 15 residues.

The chain employs TRBV7-9 and TRBJ1-3; 8 bases are a match to TRBD1. In germline, CDR1 is SEHNR, CDR2 FQNEAQ (reference sequence). V lost 5 bases to trimming and J lost 1 base; unmatched junction nucleotides: 4. The CDR3 contains 15 residues. The CDR3 protein is CASSPRTGSGNTIYF. The CDR3 DNA follows: TGTGCCAGCAGCCCGAGGACAGGGTCTGGAAACACCATATATTTT.

The rearrangement links TRBV5-1 to TRBJ1-4; D not resolved. Looked up from germline, CDR1 is SGHRS and CDR2 is YFSETQ. The CDR3 sequence is 14 residues long. Trimming removed 4 bases at V and 8 bases at J, with 15 bases between. CDR3 residues: CASSLNTEHEKLFF. The DNA of the CDR3 is TGCGCCAGCAGCCTAAATACAGAGCACGAAAAACTGTTTTTT.

Worth noting for this clone: The sample carries other DNA sequences with the same CDR3. This chain connects TRBV5-6 to TRBJ1-1, with D possibly TRBD1 on 5 matching bases. The germline V gene has CDR1 SGHDT and CDR2 YYEEEE. The CDR3 extends over 15 amino acids. The V end lost 3 bases, the J end lost 0 bases, and 12 bases lay between the germline ends. CDR3 protein: CASSSLTELNTEAFF. The DNA of the CDR3 is TGTGCCAGCAGCTCCCTGACAGAGCTGAACACTGAAGCTTTCTTT.

V and J are TRBV9 and TRBJ2-2; 10 bases match TRBD2. CDR1 and CDR2 (germline): SGDLS, YYNGEE. The CDR3 sequence is 15 residues long. Trimming took 4 bases from V and 3 from J; bases not matched to a gene: 3. The CDR3 spells CASSKGTSDTGELFF. DNA of the CDR3: TGTGCCAGCAGCAAAGGGACTAGCGACACCGGGGAGCTGTTTTTT.

V is TRBV7-8 and J is TRBJ2-3; TRBD2 matches 14 bases. The J segment lost 8 bases and the V segment lost 5 bases, leaving 6 bases of the junction unmatched. In germline, CDR1 is SGHVS, CDR2 FQNEAQ. This CDR3 is 15 amino acids long. CDR3 protein: CASSVGLAGGTTQYF. The CDR3 DNA sequence: TGTGCCAGCAGCGTCGGACTAGCGGGGGGAACTACGCAGTATTTT.